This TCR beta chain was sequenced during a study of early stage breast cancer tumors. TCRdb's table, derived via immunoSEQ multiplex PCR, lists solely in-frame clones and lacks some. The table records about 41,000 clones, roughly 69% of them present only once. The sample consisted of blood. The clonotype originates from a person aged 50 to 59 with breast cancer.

The CDR3 spells CASSLSAGGEKLFF. Written as DNA, the CDR3 is TGTGCCAGCAGTTTATCGGCAGGGGGGGAAAAACTGTTTTTT. This rearrangement joins TRBV27 to TRBJ1-4; 7 bases are shared with TRBD1. V dropped 0 bases and J dropped 8; count of bases not matched to a gene: 3. The CDR3 extends over 14 amino acids. Looked up from germline, CDR1 is MNHEY and CDR2 is SMNVEV (reference sequence).